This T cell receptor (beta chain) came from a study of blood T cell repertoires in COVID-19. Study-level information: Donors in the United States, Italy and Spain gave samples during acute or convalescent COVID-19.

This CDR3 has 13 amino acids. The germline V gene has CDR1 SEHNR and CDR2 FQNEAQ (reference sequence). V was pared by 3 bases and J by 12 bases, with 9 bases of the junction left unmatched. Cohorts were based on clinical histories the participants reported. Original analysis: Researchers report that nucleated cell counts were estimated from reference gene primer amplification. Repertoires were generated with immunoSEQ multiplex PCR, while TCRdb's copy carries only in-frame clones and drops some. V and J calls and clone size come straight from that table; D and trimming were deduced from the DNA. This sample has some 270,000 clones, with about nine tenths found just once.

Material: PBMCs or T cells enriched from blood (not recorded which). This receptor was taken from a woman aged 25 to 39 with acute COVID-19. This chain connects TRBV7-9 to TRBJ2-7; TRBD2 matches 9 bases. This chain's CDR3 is CASSLASGRSTYF. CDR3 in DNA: TGTGCCAGCAGCTTGGCAAGCGGGAGGAGCACGTACTTC.